A single sample is the source of the 32 T cell receptor beta chains below, sequenced in a study of T cells after yellow fever vaccination. TCRdb ran MiXCR on the 5' RACE reads and lists one entry per CDR3 protein. The sample consists of around 180,000 distinct CDR3 sequences, roughly 6.4% of them appearing once. Sequencing used CD4+ T cells sorted from PBMCs, obtained on the day of the first yellow fever vaccination. These TCRs come from a man in his late teens or twenties who received the YFV17D yellow fever vaccine.

The CDR3 is CASSFDRGSTDTQYF. In DNA, the CDR3 is TGTGCCAGCAGTTTCGACAGGGGAAGCACAGATACGCAGTATTTT. The chain has TRBV12-3 or TRBV12-4 and TRBJ2-3; 8 bases line up with TRBD1. The CDR3 contains 15 residues. V lost 3 bases and J lost 0; bases outside the gene matches: 2.

This clonotype was recorded at least ten times. The rearrangement links TRBV4-1 to TRBJ2-4, with unresolved D. The V and J ends lost 0 bases and 4 bases respectively, with 10 bases between them. The CDR3 is 15 amino acids. Germline V CDR1 and CDR2: MGHRA, YSYEKL. The DNA for the CDR3 is TGCGCCAGCAGCCAAGACGGGTGGGATAAAAACATTCAGTACTTC. Amino acids: CASSQDGWDKNIQYF.

The gene calls are TRBV24-1 and TRBJ2-7; tentatively, D is TRBD2 (5 bases). V was cut by 0 bases and J by 3 bases, with 11 bases left in between. Looked up from germline, CDR1 is KGHDR and CDR2 is SFDVKD. The CDR3 has 15 residues. The CDR3 region has the DNA TGTGCCACCAGTGATTTGAAGCGGCAGGTCTACGAGCAGTACTTC. Protein sequence: CATSDLKRQVYEQYF.

This clonotype occurred many times. The rearrangement joins TRBV20-1 to TRBJ1-6; D is undetermined. CDR1 is DFQATT and CDR2 is SNEGSKA in the germline V gene (reference sequence). The CDR3 consists of 13 residues. Trimming stripped 6 bases from V and 4 bases from J, with 10 bases between. CDR3 loop: CSAATVYNSPLHF. Written as DNA, the CDR3 is TGCAGTGCCGCGACTGTGTATAATTCACCCCTCCACTTT.

This clonotype was observed many times. The chain employs TRBV12-3 or TRBV12-4 and TRBJ1-3, with 11 bases fitting TRBD1. This CDR3 is built from 16 residues. The J segment lost 2 bases and the V segment lost 4 bases, leaving 4 bases of the junction unmatched. The CDR3 coding sequence is TGTGCCAGCAGTTCCGGGACAGGGGGTCCTGGAAACACCATATATTTT. This encodes CASSSGTGGPGNTIYF.

This clonotype was picked up a small number of times. V usage is TRBV20-1 and J usage is TRBJ2-1; the match to TRBD2 covers 9 bases. Germline V gene lookup returns CDR1 DFQATT and CDR2 SNEGSKA (reference sequence). This CDR3 region has 15 residues. Unmatched junction bases numbered 4, after V lost 4 bases and J lost 0 bases. In DNA, the CDR3 is TGCAGTGCTAAGGGTAGCGGGAGCTCCTACAATGAGCAGTTCTTC. It is translated as CSAKGSGSSYNEQFF.

In its sample, this clonotype was seen many times. The CDR3 sequence: CASSIPGTLDTQYF. The CDR3 coding sequence is TGTGCCAGCAGCATTCCCGGGACTTTGGATACGCAGTATTTT. The chain joins TRBV5-8 to TRBJ2-3; a weak D match, TRBD2 (6 bases). There are 14 residues in the CDR3. From germline, CDR1 is SGHTS and CDR2 YDEGEE. The V and J ends lost 4 bases and 6 bases respectively, with 15 bases between them.

This clonotype has a handful of counts. The chain recombines TRBV6-2 or TRBV6-3 with TRBJ2-3, with a possible D match to TRBD1 (6 bases). Germline V gene sequence: CDR1 MNHEY, CDR2 SVGEGT. CDR3 length: 13 amino acids. Trimming took off 5 bases at V and 6 bases at J, with 12 bases between the two ends. The CDR3: CASSDLQGDTQYF. CDR3 nucleotides: TGTGCCAGCAGTGACCTTCAGGGGGATACGCAGTATTTT.

The CDR3 DNA follows: TGTGCCAGCAGCTCTGACGCAAGCTATGGCTACACCTTC. It specifies CASSSDASYGYTF. The chain employs TRBV7-9 and TRBJ1-2; D is unclear. There are 13 residues in the CDR3. Between the trimmed V and J ends, which lost 4 bases and 4 bases, there was a span of 10 bases. Germline CDR1 reads SEHNR; CDR2 reads FQNEAQ (reference sequence).

This clonotype was picked up many times. The rearrangement uses TRBV7-8 and TRBJ2-7; 7 bases fit TRBD1. The germline V gene has CDR1 SGHVS and CDR2 FQNEAQ. This CDR3 spans 13 amino acids. V trimming: 4 bases; J trimming: 6 bases; junction bases outside the gene matches: 6. CDR3 amino acids: CASSSRTGSEQYV. In DNA form, the CDR3 reads TGTGCCAGCAGCTCCCGGACAGGATCCGAGCAGTACGTC.

V is TRBV30 and J is TRBJ2-2; D is ambiguous. CDR3 length equals 10 residues. Germline V gene sequence: CDR1 GTSNPN, CDR2 SVGIG (reference sequence). The V gene lost 4 bases and the J gene lost 8 bases, with 5 bases spanning the gap. The CDR3 nucleotides are TGTGCCTGGAAGCAGGGGGAGCTGTTTTTT. It yields the protein CAWKQGELFF. Drawing the rest from reference TRBV30 and TRBJ2-2, the complete variable domain is SQTIHQWPATLVQPVGSPLSLECTVEGTSNPNLYWYRQAAGRGLQLLFYSVGIGQISSEVPQNLSASRPQDRQFILSSKKLLLSDSGFYLCAWKQGELFFGEGSRLTVL.

The sample holds a few counts of this clonotype. The chain carries TRBV6-4 and TRBJ2-3; D possibly corresponds to TRBD2 (7 bases). V was cut by 2 bases and J by 2 bases, with 11 bases left in between. CDR1 MRHNA and CDR2 SNTAGT come from the germline V gene. The CDR3 contains 15 residues. The CDR3 bases are TGTGCCAGCAGTGACGGCGGGGGCAACACAGATACGCAGTATTTT. Its translation: CASSDGGGNTDTQYF.

This clonotype was counted at least ten times. The V gene is TRBV7-9, the J gene TRBJ2-5; 13 positions match TRBD2. The CDR3 has 16 residues. The germline V gene encodes CDR1 SEHNR and CDR2 FQNEAQ (reference sequence). Germline trimming cut 2 bases from V and 2 bases from J; bases unmatched to any gene: 2. CDR3 DNA: TGTGCCAGCAGCTTACTGGGACTAGCGGGGCAAGAGACCCAGTACTTC. It yields the protein CASSLLGLAGQETQYF.

The chain joins TRBV3-1 to TRBJ2-5; TRBD1 or TRBD2 may be the D gene (5 bases each). CDR1 is LGHDT, CDR2 YNNKEL, per germline (reference sequence). The V gene lost 6 bases and the J gene lost 5 bases, with 13 bases spanning the gap. CDR3 length: 13 residues. CDR3 bases: TGTGCCAGCAGTAGGGACGCGGTCGAGACCCAGTACTTC. Encoded protein: CASSRDAVETQYF.

In this sample, this clonotype turned up many times. This chain joins TRBV7-2 and TRBJ1-6; TRBD1 matches at 7 bases. The germline V gene encodes CDR1 SGHTA and CDR2 FQGNSA. The CDR3 length is 16 residues. After removal of 7 bases from V and 9 bases from J, the junction contained 15 bases not matched to a gene. The CDR3 is CASKTSWGQLGSPLHF. In DNA form, the CDR3 reads TGTGCCAGCAAGACGAGCTGGGGACAGCTGGGTTCACCCCTCCACTTT.

The chain couples TRBV5-4 to TRBJ2-5; D is ambiguous. The CDR3 spans 15 residues. CDR1 is SGHNT, CDR2 YYREEE, per germline (reference sequence). V was clipped by 6 bases and J by 5 bases, with 20 bases between them. CDR3 protein: CASKSSGSLMETQYF. The CDR3 region has the DNA TGTGCCAGCAAGAGTTCTGGTTCCTTAATGGAGACCCAGTACTTC.

This clonotype has ten or more counts. The chain carries TRBV6-5 and TRBJ2-3, with 7 bases matching TRBD2. The CDR3 runs to 16 residues. CDR1 is MNHEY, CDR2 SVGAGI, per germline. Germline trimming cut 9 bases from V and 0 bases from J; bases unmatched to any gene: 12. The CDR3 spells CARMSEAGPSTDTQYF. For the CDR3, the DNA is TGTGCCAGGATGTCAGAAGCGGGGCCTAGCACAGATACGCAGTATTTT.

This clonotype has a count of ten or more. The chain couples TRBV11-1 to TRBJ2-1; possibly TRBD2 for D (6 bases). The germline CDR1 and CDR2 sequences are SGHAT and FQDESV (reference sequence). The CDR3 consists of 16 residues. Trimming cost V 6 bases and J 1 base, with 16 bases left between them. The CDR3 loop reads CASRLYGGRSYNEQFF. The DNA of the CDR3 is TGTGCCAGCAGATTGTACGGGGGAAGGTCCTACAATGAGCAGTTCTTC.

V usage is TRBV7-2 and J usage is TRBJ2-3, with TRBD2 identical over 7 bases. Germline V gene data show CDR1 as SGHTA and CDR2 as FQGNSA. V lost 4 bases and J lost 6; bases outside the gene matches: 10. The CDR3 is made up of 15 amino acids. The CDR3 DNA follows: TGTGCCAGCAGCTCCTACAGCGGGGTGCGGGATACGCAGTATTTT. Protein sequence: CASSSYSGVRDTQYF.

This clonotype was observed a handful of times. J is TRBJ1-5 and V is TRBV6-1; D might be TRBD1 (6 bases). In germline, CDR1 is MNHNS, CDR2 SASEGT. This CDR3 region has 15 residues. V lost 6 bases and J lost 6, with 18 bases in between. The CDR3 protein is CASRIFGQGTQPQHF. The CDR3 region has the DNA TGTGCCAGCAGGATTTTTGGGCAGGGGACTCAGCCCCAGCATTTT.

This clonotype has a count of ten or more. CDR3 bases: TGTGCCAGCAGCCAAGCTAGTAATTCCCACGAGCAGTACTTC. It yields the protein CASSQASNSHEQYF. The J gene is TRBJ2-7, the V gene TRBV3-1; D ambiguous. Trimming cost V 1 base and J 5 bases, with 12 bases left between them. The V gene's germline CDR1 is LGHDT and CDR2 YNNKEL (reference sequence). The CDR3 is 14 residues long.

This clonotype was observed at least ten times. The J gene is TRBJ2-1, the V gene TRBV5-4, with 8 bases matching TRBD2. CDR3 length: 15 residues. V was clipped by 0 bases and J by 4 bases; unmatched bases: 3. Germline CDR1 is SGHNT and CDR2 is YYREEE (reference sequence). CDR3 bases: TGTGCCAGCAGCTTGGGCGGGGGGTCTTACAATGAGCAGTTCTTC. Amino acids: CASSLGGGSYNEQFF.

Ten or more counts support this clonotype. The chain combines TRBV12-3 or TRBV12-4 with TRBJ1-6; no firm D call. CDR3 length: 13 residues. V lost 3 bases, J lost 4 bases, and 4 bases lay in between. The CDR3 protein is CASSFPYNSPLHF. The DNA of the CDR3 is TGTGCCAGCAGTTTCCCTTATAATTCACCCCTCCACTTT.

CDR3 sequence reads: CSVRLGQETQYF. The CDR3 nucleotides are TGCAGCGTTCGTCTCGGCCAAGAGACCCAGTACTTC. This rearrangement joins TRBV29-1 to TRBJ2-5; D is ambiguous. V dropped 5 bases and J dropped 1 base, with 8 bases sitting between them. Germline CDR1 is SQVTM and CDR2 is ANQGSEA. The CDR3 covers 12 residues.

This clonotype was seen more than once but under ten times. This chain links TRBV12-3 or TRBV12-4 with TRBJ1-5; D ambiguous. CDR3 size: 14 residues. The V gene lost 1 base and the J gene lost 3 bases, with 7 bases spanning the gap. CDR3 in amino acids: CASSLGTVNQPQHF. CDR3 coding DNA: TGTGCCAGCAGTTTAGGAACAGTCAATCAGCCCCAGCATTTT.

V and J are TRBV5-1 and TRBJ2-2; D unresolved. The CDR3 length is 14 residues. Germline values: CDR1 SGHRS, CDR2 YFSETQ. The ends were cut back, 0 bases at V and 4 bases at J, with 7 bases in the middle. The DNA of the CDR3 is TGCGCCAGCAGCTTGGATAGTCTCACCGGGGAGCTGTTTTTT. Protein sequence: CASSLDSLTGELFF.

This clonotype was seen ten or more times. This chain joins TRBV5-6 and TRBJ2-1; D possibly corresponds to TRBD1 (6 bases). Looked up from germline, CDR1 is SGHDT and CDR2 is YYEEEE. V was pared by 0 bases and J by 6 bases, with 10 bases between. The CDR3 totals 14 residues. The CDR3 sequence: CASSLAGTSNEQFF. In DNA, the CDR3 is TGTGCCAGCAGCTTGGCCGGGACAAGCAATGAGCAGTTCTTC.

This clonotype appeared many times. This chain uses TRBV7-2 with TRBJ2-5; 7 bases are shared with TRBD1. CDR1 is SGHTA, CDR2 FQGNSA, per germline. There are 13 residues in the CDR3. The trim removed 5 bases at V and 5 bases at J, leaving 5 bases unmatched. The CDR3 spells CASSLQGRETQYF. The DNA of the CDR3 is TGTGCCAGCAGCCTACAGGGGCGGGAGACCCAGTACTTC. Complete variable domain (other parts from reference TRBV7-2 and TRBJ2-5): GAGVSQSPSNKVTEKGKDVELRCDPISGHTALYWYRQSLGQGLEFLIYFQGNSAPDKSGLPSDRFSAERTGGSVSTLTIQRTQQEDSAVYLCASSLQGRETQYFGPGTRLLVL.

This clonotype has a count of ten or more. One end of the junction does not line up with germline, which may come from a read error. The V call is TRBV11-2, the J call TRBJ2-5; unclear D gene. Per the germline V gene, CDR1 is SGHAT and CDR2 is FQNNGV. There are 12 residues in the CDR3. The CDR3 here is CASSIPQGTQYF. The CDR3 DNA follows: TGTGCCAGCAGCATCCCCCAAGGGACCCAGTACTTC.

The chain has TRBV5-1 and TRBJ1-2, with D possibly TRBD1 on 5 matching bases. Trimming took off 0 bases at V and 6 bases at J, with 9 bases between the two ends. This CDR3 is 13 amino acids long. Germline loops: CDR1 SGHRS, CDR2 YFSETQ. As DNA, the CDR3 is TGCGCCAGCAGCTTGGGCCGGGGCGATGGCTACACCTTC. The encoded protein is CASSLGRGDGYTF.

The chain couples TRBV12-3 or TRBV12-4 to TRBJ2-7, with D possibly being TRBD1 (6 bases). Trimming removed 5 bases from V and 2 bases from J, with 10 bases in between. The CDR3 has 13 amino acids. CDR3 protein: CASSQTGPYEQYF. CDR3 in DNA: TGTGCCAGCAGTCAGACAGGACCCTACGAGCAGTACTTC.

This clonotype was picked up many times. The chain has TRBV6-2 or TRBV6-3 and TRBJ2-3; TRBD2 is a possible D gene (5 bases). CDR3 length: 15 amino acids. The V and J ends lost 2 bases and 2 bases respectively, with 11 bases between them. CDR1 and CDR2 from the germline V gene are MNHEY and SVGEGT. The CDR3 coding sequence is TGTGCCAGCAGTTACCTCGGACTTTCCACAGATACGCAGTATTTT. As protein: CASSYLGLSTDTQYF.